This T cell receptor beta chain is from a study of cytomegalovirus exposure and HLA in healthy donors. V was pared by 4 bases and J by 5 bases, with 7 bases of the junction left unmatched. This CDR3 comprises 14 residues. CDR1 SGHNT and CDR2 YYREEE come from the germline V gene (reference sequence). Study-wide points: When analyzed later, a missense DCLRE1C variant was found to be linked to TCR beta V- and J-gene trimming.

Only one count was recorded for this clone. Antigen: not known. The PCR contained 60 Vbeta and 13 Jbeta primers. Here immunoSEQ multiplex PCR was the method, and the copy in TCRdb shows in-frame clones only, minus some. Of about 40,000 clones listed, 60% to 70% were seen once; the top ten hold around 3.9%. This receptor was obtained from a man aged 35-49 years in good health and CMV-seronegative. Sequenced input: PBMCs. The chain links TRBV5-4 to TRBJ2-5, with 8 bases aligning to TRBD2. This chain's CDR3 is CASSLNGGGETQYF. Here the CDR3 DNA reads TGTGCCAGCAGCCTCAACGGGGGGGGTGAGACCCAGTACTTC.